The rows below give T cell receptor beta chains drawn from one sample of a study of T cells in localized non-small cell lung cancer. The repertoire was sequenced with immunoSEQ multiplex PCR; TCRdb's copy has only in-frame clones and lacks some. The repertoire holds some 17,000 clones, with around 88% as singletons. The specimen comprised peripheral blood, sampled before any cancer treatment. The source of these receptors is a male donor aged 60 or over with stage III lung adenocarcinoma. The CDR3 runs from the conserved cysteine through the conserved F or W. The D gene is left open where the match is weak. Rows give clone size only sometimes, using once, few, many, or a class for an expanded clone.

j_call	clone_size	cdr3_length	v_call	d_call	cdr3_aa	cdr3_nt
TRBJ2-1	-	12	TRBV11-2	-	CASSLVVDEQFF	TGTGCCAGCAGCTTAGTGGTAGATGAGCAGTTCTTC
TRBJ1-2	-	15	TRBV28	-	CASITAGAINYGYTF	TGTGCCAGCATCACGGCGGGGGCTATTAACTATGGCTACACCTTC
TRBJ2-7	-	13	TRBV6-1	TRBD1	CASSTGGNYEQYF	TGTGCCAGCAGCACAGGGGGTAACTACGAGCAGTACTTC
TRBJ1-5	-	15	TRBV6-1	-	CASSESPGVNQPQHF	TGTGCCAGCAGTGAATCTCCGGGAGTCAATCAGCCCCAGCATTTT
TRBJ2-3	-	16	TRBV6-4	TRBD2	CASSDRAGGSTDTQYF	TGTGCCAGCAGTGACCGCGCGGGGGGGAGCACAGATACGCAGTATTTT
TRBJ1-2	-	15	TRBV5-4	-	CASSLNNRALYGYTF	TGTGCCAGCAGCTTGAACAACAGGGCCCTCTATGGCTACACCTTC
TRBJ2-7	-	15	TRBV7-8	-	CASSLESAGAYEQYF	TGTGCCAGCAGCTTAGAGTCGGCAGGAGCGTACGAGCAGTACTTC
TRBJ2-3	once	16	TRBV7-8	TRBD2	CASSLASGGAPDTQYF	TGTGCCAGCAGCTTAGCGAGCGGGGGGGCCCCCGATACGCAGTATTTT
TRBJ2-1	once	15	TRBV15	-	CATSRAASGHNEQFF	TGTGCCACCAGCAGAGCTGCCAGCGGCCACAATGAGCAGTTCTTC
TRBJ1-2	-	15	TRBV5-5	TRBD1	CASSLGRDRAYGYTF	TGTGCCAGCAGCTTGGGACGGGACAGGGCCTATGGCTACACCTTC
TRBJ1-6	-	14	TRBV7-9	-	CASSLAPTHSPLHF	TGTGCCAGCAGCTTAGCGCCCACCCATTCACCCCTCCACTTT
TRBJ1-1	once	16	TRBV4-2	-	CASSQRAGGLGTEAFF	TGTGCCAGCAGCCAACGGGCCGGGGGGCTGGGCACTGAAGCTTTCTTT
TRBJ2-5	few	15	TRBV7-3	-	CASSLMSTVQETQYF	TGTGCCAGCAGCTTAATGTCGACAGTACAAGAGACCCAGTACTTC
TRBJ2-3	few	11	TRBV30	-	CAWSVRDTQYF	TGTGCCTGGAGTGTACGAGATACGCAGTATTTT
TRBJ1-6	-	17	TRBV12-2	-	CASRLVRPGTANSPLHF	TGTGCAAGTCGCTTAGTAAGACCCGGGACAGCAAATTCACCCCTCCACTTT
TRBJ2-7	-	14	TRBV11-2	-	CASSFSQGPYEQYF	TGTGCCAGCAGCTTTTCCCAGGGACCCTACGAGCAGTACTTC
TRBJ1-1	-	11	TRBV20-1	-	CSASRPEEAFF	TGCAGTGCTAGTCGACCTGAAGAAGCTTTCTTT
TRBJ1-4	-	15	TRBV19	-	CASSTQTGNNEKLFF	TGTGCCAGTAGCACTCAGACCGGGAATAATGAAAAACTGTTTTTT
TRBJ1-5	-	14	TRBV5-6	TRBD1	CASSPGQAGQPQHF	TGTGCCAGCAGCCCCGGACAGGCGGGTCAGCCCCAGCATTTT
TRBJ2-3	-	12	TRBV4-2	-	CASSLVEDTQYF	TGTGCCAGCAGCCTCGTGGAAGATACGCAGTATTTT
TRBJ2-5	-	16	TRBV2	TRBD2	CASSGGSGGLKETQYF	TGTGCCAGCAGTGGTGGTAGCGGGGGTCTAAAAGAGACCCAGTACTTC
TRBJ2-2	-	14	TRBV5-3	-	CARSLPVNTGELFF	TGTGCCAGAAGCTTGCCGGTGAACACCGGGGAGCTGTTTTTT
TRBJ2-7	-	12	TRBV5-1	-	CASSLDYYEQYF	TGCGCCAGCAGCTTGGATTACTACGAGCAGTACTTC
TRBJ1-3	-	17	TRBV5-1	TRBD1	CASSLGLGGADGNTIYF	TGCGCCAGCAGCTTGGGGTTAGGGGGCGCAGATGGAAACACCATATATTTT
TRBJ1-3	-	16	TRBV6-1	TRBD1	CASSEPTQGSGNTIYF	TGTGCCAGCAGTGAACCTACACAGGGGTCTGGAAACACCATATATTTT
TRBJ1-2	few	12	TRBV10-3	-	CASSYVGGGYTF	TGTGCCAGCAGTTACGTAGGGGGTGGCTACACCTTC
TRBJ1-4	-	15	TRBV19	-	CASSSSRREGEKLFF	TGTGCCAGTAGTAGCTCGCGAAGAGAAGGTGAAAAACTGTTTTTT
TRBJ2-1	-	16	TRBV4-2	TRBD2	CASSQDGLAANNEQFF	TGTGCCAGCAGCCAAGACGGACTAGCGGCCAACAATGAGCAGTTCTTC
TRBJ2-7	-	14	TRBV10-3	TRBD1	CAIRGQGSSYEQYF	TGTGCCATCAGGGGACAGGGGAGCTCCTACGAGCAGTACTTC
TRBJ1-1	-	14	TRBV11-3	-	CASSLDMGDSKAFF	TGTGCCAGCAGCTTAGATATGGGAGACTCTAAAGCTTTCTTT
TRBJ1-6	once	16	TRBV6-5	-	CASSYSGSSYNSPLHF	TGTGCCAGCAGTTACTCCGGCAGCAGCTATAATTCACCCCTCCACTTT
TRBJ2-1	-	15	TRBV5-1	-	CASSETESAYNEQFF	TGCGCCAGCAGCGAGACGGAGAGCGCCTACAATGAGCAGTTCTTC
TRBJ1-5	-	14	TRBV5-5	TRBD1	CASSWTGSNQPQHF	TGTGCCAGCAGCTGGACAGGGTCCAATCAGCCCCAGCATTTT
TRBJ1-2	-	14	TRBV6-6	TRBD1	CASRRTGGEYGYTF	TGTGCCAGCAGGCGGACAGGGGGCGAGTATGGCTACACCTTC
TRBJ2-5	-	15	TRBV4-2	-	CASSQGRPDQETQYF	TGTGCCAGCAGCCAGGGGCGCCCGGACCAAGAGACCCAGTACTTC
TRBJ2-1	-	15	TRBV9	TRBD2	CASSPGTNSYNEQFF	TGTGCCAGCAGTCCCGGGACTAACTCCTACAATGAGCAGTTCTTC
TRBJ2-5	-	13	TRBV10-3	-	CAISDGVGETQYF	TGTGCCATCAGTGACGGGGTTGGAGAGACCCAGTACTTC
TRBJ1-1	-	15	TRBV7-3	-	CASSAQGSLNTEAFF	TGTGCCAGCAGCGCACAGGGTTCGTTGAACACTGAAGCTTTCTTT
TRBJ1-5	-	20	TRBV21-1	-	CASSNNKDRDEDFSNQPQHF	TGTGCCAGCAGCAACAATAAGGACAGGGATGAGGATTTTAGCAATCAGCCCCAGCATTTT
TRBJ1-2	-	13	TRBV7-9	-	CASSLDSSYGYTF	TGTGCCAGCAGCTTAGACAGTAGTTATGGCTACACCTTC
TRBJ2-2	-	14	TRBV5-4	-	CASSFDWNTGELFF	TGTGCCAGCAGCTTTGACTGGAACACCGGGGAGCTGTTTTTT
TRBJ1-3	-	12	TRBV18	-	CASSPPGNTIYF	TGTGCCAGCTCACCACCGGGAAACACCATATATTTT
TRBJ1-1	-	13	TRBV27	-	CASSFGANTEAFF	TGTGCCAGCAGTTTTGGGGCGAACACTGAAGCTTTCTTT
TRBJ1-2	-	11	TRBV30	-	CAWVSGYGYTF	TGTGCCTGGGTCTCGGGCTATGGCTACACCTTC
TRBJ1-5	few	13	TRBV30	-	CAWGRTGNQPQHF	TGTGCCTGGGGACGGACGGGGAATCAGCCCCAGCATTTT
TRBJ2-7	-	14	TRBV12-5	-	CASGLVMGAYEQYF	TGTGCTAGTGGTTTGGTAATGGGGGCCTACGAGCAGTACTTC
TRBJ2-1	-	13	TRBV2	-	CASINPGGNEQFF	TGTGCCAGCATCAACCCCGGGGGTAATGAGCAGTTCTTC
TRBJ1-1	-	15	TRBV6-5	TRBD1	CASSYSMGQGPEAFF	TGTGCCAGCAGTTACTCGATGGGACAGGGCCCTGAAGCTTTCTTT
TRBJ1-2	once	13	TRBV6-5	-	CASSTESGYGYTF	TGTGCCAGCAGTACCGAGTCGGGCTATGGCTACACCTTC
TRBJ2-5	-	12	TRBV2	-	CASSGPGETQYF	TGTGCCAGCAGTGGACCAGGAGAGACCCAGTACTTC
TRBJ1-3	-	14	TRBV6-5	-	CASRRTVSGNTIYF	TGTGCCAGCAGACGGACAGTCTCTGGAAACACCATATATTTT
TRBJ2-7	once	16	TRBV18	-	CASSPQLWRLGYEQYF	TGTGCCAGCTCACCTCAGCTTTGGCGCTTGGGCTACGAGCAGTACTTC
TRBJ1-4	-	10	TRBV20-1	TRBD1	CSAARDRHLF	TGCAGTGCTGCCCGGGACAGGCACCTTTTT
TRBJ1-2	-	13	TRBV2	-	CASSEGQPYGYTF	TGTGCCAGCAGTGAAGGGCAGCCCTATGGCTACACCTTC